A selection of T cell receptor beta chains follows, all from one sample in a study of blood T cells in healthy people across ages. Via MiXCR, TCRdb re-called the 5' RACE reads, giving one row per CDR3 protein. Seen here are over 950,000 distinct CDR3 sequences, 45% to 60% observed once, and the top ten hold about a fifth. Sequencing was carried out using blood. The receptors come from a woman between 55 and 75 years old in good health. Both conserved end residues are part of each CDR3. A D gene is named only where the DNA matches it firmly. Clone size is not always given. Where it is, it says once, few, many or a class for expanded clones.

v_gene	abundance	d_gene	j_gene	CDR3nt	CDR3aa
TRBV7-6	.	TRBD2	TRBJ2-3	TGTGCCAGCAGCTTAAGAGCGGGAGCAACTAGCACAGATACGCAGTATTTT	CASSLRAGATSTDTQYF
TRBV20-1	few	TRBD2	TRBJ2-3	TGCAGTGCCACACGGGAGGGTTTCACAGATACGCAGTATTTT	CSATREGFTDTQYF
TRBV28	once	.	TRBJ2-7	TGTGCCAGCAGTTTCCCCATTGGCGAGCAGTACTTC	CASSFPIGEQYF
TRBV5-1	.	.	TRBJ1-1	TGCGCCAGCAGCGTACAGGGTGACACTGAAGCTTTCTTT	CASSVQGDTEAFF
TRBV20-1	.	TRBD2	TRBJ2-7	TGCAGTGCTAGCACTAGCGGGGCCTACGAGCAGTACTTC	CSASTSGAYEQYF
TRBV10-3	.	TRBD2	TRBJ2-5	TGTGCCTCGCGGGGGGCGGGAGTAGAAGAGACCCAGTACTTC	CASRGAGVEETQYF
TRBV18	.	.	TRBJ2-3	TGTGCCAGCTCACCTGACATGGGGGAAACAGATACGCAGTATTTT	CASSPDMGETDTQYF
TRBV5-5	.	TRBD1	TRBJ2-1	TGTGCCAGCAGCCACTCGGACAGGAACTACAATGAGCAGTTCTTC	CASSHSDRNYNEQFF
TRBV27	.	.	TRBJ1-2	TGTGCCAGCAGTTTTCAGCTCGGGTATGGCTACACCTTC	CASSFQLGYGYTF
TRBV11-2	.	TRBD2	TRBJ2-7	TGTGCCAGCAGCCCCGTAGCGGGAGGCCCTTCTACCGAGCAGTACTTC	CASSPVAGGPSTEQYF
TRBV6-1	many	.	TRBJ2-6	TGTGCCAGCAGTGACTCTGGGGCCAACGTCCTGACTTTC	CASSDSGANVLTF
TRBV29-1	few	.	TRBJ2-5	TGCAGCACCCCTCGGGATCAAGAGACCCAGTACTTC	CSTPRDQETQYF
TRBV28	.	.	TRBJ2-1	TGTGCCAGCACAAGCGGGACATACAATGAGCAGTTCTTC	CASTSGTYNEQFF
TRBV20-1	.	.	TRBJ2-1	TGCAGTGCTAGAGCCCAACTTGGGTCAGATAAGCAGTTCTTC	CSARAQLGSDKQFF
TRBV4-3	.	TRBD2	TRBJ2-3	TGCGCCAGCAGCCAATGGGCGGGAGCGGCAGATACGCAGTATTTT	CASSQWAGAADTQYF
TRBV27	few	TRBD2	TRBJ2-5	TGTGCCAGCAGTTTCACTAGCGGGAGTAGACAAGAGACCCAGTACTTC	CASSFTSGSRQETQYF
TRBV5-1	.	TRBD2	TRBJ2-1	TGCGCCAGCAGCCGGGGGGGGGAGTGGTCCTACAATGAGCAGTTCTTC	CASSRGGEWSYNEQFF
TRBV7-2	few	TRBD2	TRBJ2-5	TGTGCCAGCAGTCAACAAGCGGGAGTGGAGACCCAGTACTTC	CASSQQAGVETQYF
TRBV12-3/TRBV12-4	.	TRBD1	TRBJ1-4	TGTGCCAGCAGAACCGGGACAGGTGAAAAACTGTTTTTT	CASRTGTGEKLFF
TRBV12-3/TRBV12-4	.	TRBD1	TRBJ2-7	TGTGCCAGCACAGGCAGGGGGAGCTCCTACGAGCAGTACTTC	CASTGRGSSYEQYF
TRBV27	.	TRBD2	TRBJ2-7	TGTGCCAGCGGTAGCGGGGTTTCCTCCTACGAGCAGTACTTC	CASGSGVSSYEQYF
TRBV6-1	few	.	TRBJ1-1	TGTGCCAGCCACAGGGATATCACTGAAGCTTTCTTT	CASHRDITEAFF
TRBV4-2	.	TRBD2	TRBJ2-5	TGTGCCAGCAGCCACGAGCCGGGACTAGCGGGAGCACATGAGCAGTACTTC	CASSHEPGLAGAHEQYF
TRBV6-6	.	TRBD2	TRBJ2-7	TGTGCCAGCAGTCCGCCGGGGACTAGCGGGCCCTACGAGCAGTACTTC	CASSPPGTSGPYEQYF
TRBV4-2	once	TRBD1	TRBJ1-4	TGTGCCAGCAGCCATGTGACCGGGACAGGGAGGCGAGCTAATGAAAAACTGTTTTTT	CASSHVTGTGRRANEKLFF